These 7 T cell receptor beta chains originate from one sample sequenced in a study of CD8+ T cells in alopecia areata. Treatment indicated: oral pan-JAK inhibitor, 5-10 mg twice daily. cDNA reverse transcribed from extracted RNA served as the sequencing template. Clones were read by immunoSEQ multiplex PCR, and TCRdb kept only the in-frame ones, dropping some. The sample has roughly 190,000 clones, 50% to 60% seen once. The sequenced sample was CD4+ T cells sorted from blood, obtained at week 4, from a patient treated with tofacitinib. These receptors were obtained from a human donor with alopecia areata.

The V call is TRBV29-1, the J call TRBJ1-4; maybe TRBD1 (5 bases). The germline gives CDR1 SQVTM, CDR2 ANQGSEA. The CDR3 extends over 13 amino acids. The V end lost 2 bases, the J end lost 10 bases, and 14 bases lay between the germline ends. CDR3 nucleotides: TGCAGCGTTGAACTGTCAGGGACCCGAAAACTGTTTTTT. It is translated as CSVELSGTRKLFF.

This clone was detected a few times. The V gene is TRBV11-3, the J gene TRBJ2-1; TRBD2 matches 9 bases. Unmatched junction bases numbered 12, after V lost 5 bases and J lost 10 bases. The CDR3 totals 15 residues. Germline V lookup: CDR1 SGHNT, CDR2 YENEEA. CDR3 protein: CASSPTGTSMAEQFF. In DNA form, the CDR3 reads TGTGCCAGCAGCCCCACCGGGACTAGCATGGCGGAGCAGTTCTTC.

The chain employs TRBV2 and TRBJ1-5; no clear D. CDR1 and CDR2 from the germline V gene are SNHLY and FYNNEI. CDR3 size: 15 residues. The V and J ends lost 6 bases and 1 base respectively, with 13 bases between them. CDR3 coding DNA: TGTGCCAGCAGCCAAGGGTACTGGAGCAATCAGCCCCAGCATTTT. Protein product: CASSQGYWSNQPQHF.

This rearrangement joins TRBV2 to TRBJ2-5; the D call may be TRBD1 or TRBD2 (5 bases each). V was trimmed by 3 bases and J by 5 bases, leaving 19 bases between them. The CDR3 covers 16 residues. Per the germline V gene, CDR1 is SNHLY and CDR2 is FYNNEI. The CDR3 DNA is TGTGCCAGCAGTGACCACGGGACGGGATCCCAGGAGACCCAGTACTTC. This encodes CASSDHGTGSQETQYF.

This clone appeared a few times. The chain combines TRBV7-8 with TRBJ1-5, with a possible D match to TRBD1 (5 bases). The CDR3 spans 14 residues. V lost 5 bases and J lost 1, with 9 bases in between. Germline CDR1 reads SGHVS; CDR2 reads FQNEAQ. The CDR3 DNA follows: TGTGCCAGCAGCCCTGACAGAAGCAATCAGCCCCAGCATTTT. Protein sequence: CASSPDRSNQPQHF. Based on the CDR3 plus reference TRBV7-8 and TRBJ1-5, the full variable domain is GAGVSQSPRYKVAKRGQDVALRCDPISGHVSLFWYQQALGQGPEFLTYFQNEAQLDKSGLPSDRFFAERPEGSVSTLKIQRTQQEDSAVYLCASSPDRSNQPQHFGDGTRLSIL.

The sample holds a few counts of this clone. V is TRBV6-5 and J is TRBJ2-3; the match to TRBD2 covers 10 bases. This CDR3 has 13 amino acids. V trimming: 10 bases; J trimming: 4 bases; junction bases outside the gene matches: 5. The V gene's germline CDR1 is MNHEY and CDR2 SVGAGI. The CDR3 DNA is TGTGCCAACCAAGCGGGAGGGGCAGATACGCAGTATTTT. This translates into CANQAGGADTQYF.

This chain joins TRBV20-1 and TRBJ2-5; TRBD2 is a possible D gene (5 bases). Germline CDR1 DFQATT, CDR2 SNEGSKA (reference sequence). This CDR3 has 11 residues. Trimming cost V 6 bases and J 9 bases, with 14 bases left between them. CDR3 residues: CSATRLEAQYF. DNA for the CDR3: TGCAGTGCCACCCGTTTGGAGGCCCAGTACTTC.